This T cell receptor (beta chain) was recorded in a study of blood T cell repertoires in COVID-19. Assay: immunoSEQ multiplex PCR; the TCRdb copy retains only in-frame clones and omits some. The sample has about 400,000 clones, 89% seen once. The junction had 12 bases not matched to a gene; V was cut back by 4 bases and J by 7 bases. The CDR3 totals 15 residues. Germline CDR1 is KGHSH and CDR2 is LQKENI. The source is a man aged 35 to 55 with acute or convalescent COVID-19. V and J are TRBV18 and TRBJ1-1; TRBD1 matches 7 bases. The sequenced sample consisted of peripheral blood. The CDR3 loop reads CASSLHTGELLEAFF. CDR3 DNA: TGTGCCAGCTCACTACATACAGGGGAACTACTTGAAGCTTTCTTT.